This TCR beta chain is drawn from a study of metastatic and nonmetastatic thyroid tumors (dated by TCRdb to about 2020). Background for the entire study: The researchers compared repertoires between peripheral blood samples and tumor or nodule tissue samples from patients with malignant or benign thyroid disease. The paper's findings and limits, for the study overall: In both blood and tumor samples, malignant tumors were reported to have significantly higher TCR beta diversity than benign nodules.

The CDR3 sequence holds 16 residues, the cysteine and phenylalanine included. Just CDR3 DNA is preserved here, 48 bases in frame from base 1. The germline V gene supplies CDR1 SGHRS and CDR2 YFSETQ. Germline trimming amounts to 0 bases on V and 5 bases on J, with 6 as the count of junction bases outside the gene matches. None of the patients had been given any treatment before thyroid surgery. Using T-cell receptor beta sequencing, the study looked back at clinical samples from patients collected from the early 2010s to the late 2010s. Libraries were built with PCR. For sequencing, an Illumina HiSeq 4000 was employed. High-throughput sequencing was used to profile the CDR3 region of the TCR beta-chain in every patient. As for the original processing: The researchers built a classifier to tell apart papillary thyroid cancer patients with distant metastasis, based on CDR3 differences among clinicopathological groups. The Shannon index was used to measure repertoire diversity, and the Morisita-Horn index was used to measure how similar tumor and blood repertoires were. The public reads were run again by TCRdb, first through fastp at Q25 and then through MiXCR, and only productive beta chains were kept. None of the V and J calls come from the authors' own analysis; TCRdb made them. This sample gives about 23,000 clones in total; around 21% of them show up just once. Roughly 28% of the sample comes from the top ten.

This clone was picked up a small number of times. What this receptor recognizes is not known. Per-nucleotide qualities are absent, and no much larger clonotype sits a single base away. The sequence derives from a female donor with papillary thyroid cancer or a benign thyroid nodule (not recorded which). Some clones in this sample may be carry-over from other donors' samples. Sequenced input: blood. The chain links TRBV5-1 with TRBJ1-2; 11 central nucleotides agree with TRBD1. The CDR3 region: CASSLAWGQGVYGYTF. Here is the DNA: TGCGCCAGCAGCTTGGCCTGGGGACAGGGGGTTTATGGCTACACCTTC.